These 30 T cell receptor beta chains share one sample of origin, sequenced in a study of cytomegalovirus exposure and HLA in healthy donors. Amplification used 60 Vbeta primers and 13 Jbeta primers. The assay was immunoSEQ multiplex PCR, and TCRdb's table has in-frame clones only and misses some. The sample has about 160,000 clones; around 76% are singletons. What was sequenced was PBMCs. All receptors come from a female donor in good health and CMV-seronegative.

The chain uses TRBV7-9 and TRBJ1-2; D might be TRBD1 (6 bases). The V end lost 5 bases, the J end lost 4 bases, and 17 bases lay between the germline ends. The CDR3 sequence is 15 residues long. Germline assignment: CDR1 SEHNR and CDR2 FQNEAQ (reference sequence). The CDR3 bases are TGTGCCAGCAGCGCGGGGGCCGGAAGGTCCTATGGCTACACCTTC. Its translation: CASSAGAGRSYGYTF.

About this clone itself: Other DNA sequences in the sample encode the same CDR3. This chain uses TRBV5-1 with TRBJ2-1; TRBD2 agrees at 14 bases. Germline CDR1 SGHRS, CDR2 YFSETQ. V trimming: 3 bases; J trimming: 4 bases; junction bases outside the gene matches: 0. This CDR3 is 15 amino acids long. CDR3 loop: CASSWTSGGYNEQFF. The CDR3 DNA sequence: TGCGCCAGCAGCTGGACTAGCGGGGGGTACAATGAGCAGTTCTTC.

The chain carries TRBV30 and TRBJ1-1, with 9 nucleotides matching TRBD1. The ends lost 8 bases at V and 7 bases at J; junction bases unmatched: 5. CDR1 and CDR2 from the germline V gene are GTSNPN and SVGIG (reference sequence). The CDR3 contains 11 residues. CDR3 amino acids: CAKDRGDEAFF. The CDR3 DNA reads as TGTGCCAAGGACAGGGGTGATGAAGCTTTCTTT.

The chain uses TRBV6-4 and TRBJ1-2, with 8 positions matching TRBD1. The CDR3 is 14 amino acids. Germline V lookup: CDR1 MRHNA, CDR2 SNTAGT. Losses at the gene ends were 6 bases for V and 4 bases for J; bases not matched to a gene: 7. As DNA, the CDR3 is TGTGCCAGCAGCCAGGACAGGGCCGCCTATGGCTACACCTTC. This translates into CASSQDRAAYGYTF.

The rearrangement links TRBV4-2 to TRBJ2-7; 9 bases agree with TRBD1. The V and J ends lost 3 bases and 1 base, in that order; junction bases with no gene match: 7. The CDR3 is made up of 16 amino acids. Per the germline V gene, CDR1 is LGHNA and CDR2 is YNFKEQ. Written as DNA, the CDR3 is TGTGCCAGCAGCCAGGCCACCGGGACAGGGTCCTACGAGCAGTACTTC. Its protein product is CASSQATGTGSYEQYF.

This chain uses TRBV6-1 with TRBJ1-1; D remains unclear. In germline, CDR1 is MNHNS, CDR2 SASEGT. The ends were cut back, 8 bases at V and 1 base at J, with 8 bases in the middle. The length of the CDR3 is 12 residues. Written as DNA, the CDR3 is TGTGCCAGCCGTACCGGGAACACTGAAGCTTTCTTT. It yields the protein CASRTGNTEAFF.

The chain is built from TRBV30 and TRBJ1-3; tentatively, D is TRBD1 (5 bases). The CDR3 loop spans 13 amino acids. CDR1 and CDR2 from the germline V gene are GTSNPN and SVGIG (reference sequence). With 4 bases removed from V and 7 bases from J, the gap between germline ends came to 14 bases. CDR3 sequence reads: CAWTRDWANTIYF. The CDR3 bases are TGTGCCTGGACCCGGGACTGGGCGAACACCATATATTTT.

The CDR3 bases are TGTGCCTGGGGGACAGGGGGTCGAAATCAGCCCCAGCATTTT. This translates into CAWGTGGRNQPQHF. The chain uses TRBV30 and TRBJ1-5; 11 nucleotides align to TRBD1. V trimming: 5 bases; J trimming: 4 bases; junction bases outside the gene matches: 4. This CDR3 comprises 14 residues. The germline CDR1 and CDR2 sequences are GTSNPN and SVGIG (reference sequence).

The rearrangement joins TRBV30 to TRBJ2-5; D ambiguous. Trimming stripped 0 bases from V and 2 bases from J, with 10 bases between. Germline-derived CDR1 and CDR2 are GTSNPN and SVGIG (reference sequence). The CDR3 extends over 14 amino acids. CDR3 DNA sequence: TGTGCCTGGAGTGTTGGTTACATTCAAGAGACCCAGTACTTC. It translates to CAWSVGYIQETQYF.

This sequence joins TRBV7-9 and TRBJ1-2; D gene ambiguous. This CDR3 region has 16 residues. The V end was cut by 1 base, the J end by 4 bases, with 16 bases between. CDR1 and CDR2 from the germline V gene are SEHNR and FQNEAQ (reference sequence). This chain's CDR3 is CASSLVKSQPGYGYTF. The CDR3 DNA reads TGTGCCAGCAGCTTAGTGAAGAGCCAGCCGGGCTATGGCTACACCTTC.

This chain links TRBV5-1 with TRBJ1-2; the D gene is possibly TRBD1 (5 bases). The CDR3 loop spans 15 amino acids. The V end lost 2 bases, the J end lost 0 bases, and 11 bases lay between the germline ends. Germline values: CDR1 SGHRS, CDR2 YFSETQ. This CDR3 reads CASSLEGLSNYGYTF. For the CDR3, the DNA is TGCGCCAGCAGCTTAGAGGGACTGTCTAACTATGGCTACACCTTC.

The chain has TRBV5-1 and TRBJ2-5; the match to TRBD1 covers 11 bases. The DNA end favors TRBJ2-7, so the J call may be wrong. This CDR3 has 14 residues. Germline values: CDR1 SGHRS, CDR2 YFSETQ. This CDR3 reads CASSSRTGGNEQYF. DNA of the CDR3: TGCGCCAGCAGCTCGAGGACAGGGGGCAACGAGCAGTACTTC.

The chain couples TRBV19 to TRBJ1-4; TRBD1 matches at 8 bases. The CDR3 sequence is 14 residues long. Germline V gene lookup returns CDR1 LNHDA and CDR2 SQIVND (reference sequence). The V gene end was trimmed by 5 bases and the J gene end by 8 bases; junction bases not matched to a gene: 7. The CDR3: CASSDRGTWEKLFF. The CDR3 region has the DNA TGTGCCAGTAGTGACAGGGGTACCTGGGAAAAACTGTTTTTT.

In nucleotides, the CDR3 is TGTGCCTGGAGTCGACTAGCGGGAGTGCAAGAGACCCAGTACTTC. Its protein product is CAWSRLAGVQETQYF. The gene calls are TRBV30 and TRBJ2-5; 12 nucleotides line up with TRBD2. The CDR3 is 15 residues long. Germline CDR1 GTSNPN, CDR2 SVGIG (reference sequence). The trim removed 2 bases at V and 2 bases at J, leaving 3 bases unmatched.

This chain connects TRBV5-1 to TRBJ1-1; the match to TRBD1 covers 7 bases. The CDR3 runs to 14 residues. Germline loops: CDR1 SGHRS, CDR2 YFSETQ. V shed 5 bases, J shed 5 bases, and the junction held 9 bases outside the gene matches. The CDR3 protein is CASSSNPGGTEAFF. CDR3 DNA: TGCGCCAGCAGTAGTAATCCAGGGGGGACTGAAGCTTTCTTT. Looking up the rest from reference TRBV5-1 and TRBJ1-1 gives the full variable domain: KAGVTQTPRYLIKTRGQQVTLSCSPISGHRSVSWYQQTPGQGLQFLFEYFSETQRNKGNFPGRFSGRQFSNSRSEMNVSTLELGDSALYLCASSSNPGGTEAFFGQGTRLTVV.

As concerns this clone: In the same sample, other DNA sequences code for this CDR3. The rearrangement uses TRBV7-2 and TRBJ2-7, with 14 bases lining up with TRBD2. CDR1 is SGHTA and CDR2 is FQGNSA in the germline V gene. J gave up 6 bases and V 4 bases, and 8 bases lay outside the gene matches. The CDR3 is 16 amino acids. CDR3 in amino acids: CASSSPGTSGRVEQYF. In nucleotides, the CDR3 is TGTGCCAGCAGCTCGCCAGGGACTAGCGGGAGAGTCGAGCAGTACTTC. The full variable domain, with the rest looked up from reference TRBV7-2 and TRBJ2-7, is GAGVSQSPSNKVTEKGKDVELRCDPISGHTALYWYRQSLGQGLEFLIYFQGNSAPDKSGLPSDRFSAERTGGSVSTLTIQRTQQEDSAVYLCASSSPGTSGRVEQYFGPGTRLTVT.

V and J are TRBV10-2 and TRBJ2-2; a weak D match, TRBD1 (6 bases). The CDR3 consists of 14 residues. V dropped 3 bases and J dropped 6 bases, with 11 bases sitting between them. Germline V gene data show CDR1 as WSHSY and CDR2 as SAAADI. CDR3 sequence (DNA): TGCGCCAGCAGTGAATTGAGACAGGCCGGGGAGCTGTTTTTT. It is translated as CASSELRQAGELFF.

The rearrangement uses TRBV2 and TRBJ1-5, with TRBD1 identical over 8 bases. J lost 2 bases, V lost 6 bases, and 9 bases had no gene match. Germline values: CDR1 SNHLY, CDR2 FYNNEI. This CDR3 region has 16 residues. CDR3 sequence: CASRDDRGNGNQPQHF. The CDR3 DNA reads TGTGCCAGCAGGGACGACAGGGGCAACGGCAATCAGCCCCAGCATTTT.

As for this clone: The sample carries other DNA sequences with the same CDR3. V usage is TRBV9 and J usage is TRBJ1-2; tentatively, D is TRBD1 (6 bases). This CDR3 is built from 14 residues. V was pared by 2 bases and J by 8 bases, with 16 bases between. The germline V gene encodes CDR1 SGDLS and CDR2 YYNGEE. The CDR3 sequence is CASSVEVGALGYTF. The CDR3 DNA reads TGTGCCAGCAGCGTGGAAGTGGGGGCGTTAGGCTACACCTTC. Together with reference TRBV9 and TRBJ1-2, the CDR3 gives the full variable domain: DSGVTQTPKHLITATGQRVTLRCSPRSGDLSVYWYQQSLDQGLQFLIQYYNGEERAKGNILERFSAQQFPDLHSELNLSSLELGDSALYFCASSVEVGALGYTFGSGTRLTVV.

CDR3 amino acids: CSVEAGMNTEAFF. DNA for the CDR3: TGCAGCGTTGAAGCAGGAATGAACACTGAAGCTTTCTTT. V and J are TRBV29-1 and TRBJ1-1; D remains unclear. The V and J ends lost 1 base and 0 bases respectively, with 6 bases between them. The germline gives CDR1 SQVTM, CDR2 ANQGSEA. CDR3 length equals 13 residues. Looking up the rest from reference TRBV29-1 and TRBJ1-1 gives the full variable domain: SAVISQKPSRDICQRGTSLTIQCQVDSQVTMMFWYRQQPGQSLTLIATANQGSEATYESGFVIDKFPISRPNLTFSTLTVSNMSPEDSSIYLCSVEAGMNTEAFFGQGTRLTVV.

As to this clone: The junction does not match germline at one end; this may be a read error. V gene TRBV6-5 combines with J gene TRBJ2-5; D is unclear. This CDR3 comprises 15 residues. In germline, CDR1 is MNHEY, CDR2 SVGAGI. CDR3 DNA sequence: TGTGCCAGCAGTTACTCGGCGGCGGCGCAAGGGACCCAGTACTTC. Its protein product is CASSYSAAAQGTQYF.

The chain is built from TRBV4-1 and TRBJ1-1; D is perhaps TRBD1 (6 bases). The CDR3 covers 15 residues. Germline V CDR1 and CDR2: MGHRA, YSYEKL. V lost 4 bases to trimming and J lost 2 bases, with 14 bases between them. In DNA form, the CDR3 reads TGCGCCAGCAGCCCGGGAACAGGGCGAAACACTGAAGCTTTCTTT. It encodes CASSPGTGRNTEAFF.

In DNA form, the CDR3 reads TGTGCCAGCAGCTTGGTAGCGGGGGTTAGGACAGATACGCAGTATTTT. Translated, it gives CASSLVAGVRTDTQYF. The chain is built from TRBV5-5 and TRBJ2-3; TRBD2 agrees at 9 bases. CDR1 and CDR2 (germline): SGHKS, YYEKEE (reference sequence). The trim removed 0 bases at V and 3 bases at J, leaving 5 bases unmatched. The CDR3 contains 16 residues.

The J gene is TRBJ2-7, the V gene TRBV19, with a possible D match to TRBD1 (6 bases). Trimming stripped 5 bases from V and 2 bases from J, with 10 bases between. The CDR3 is 13 residues long. Germline lookup yields CDR1 LNHDA and CDR2 SQIVND (reference sequence). The CDR3 DNA sequence: TGTGCCAGTAGTTTTACAGGGCCCTACGAGCAGTACTTC. It translates to CASSFTGPYEQYF.

The gene calls are TRBV30 and TRBJ1-2; TRBD1 is a possible D gene (5 bases). Trimming cost V 0 bases and J 4 bases, with 15 bases left between them. CDR3 size: 15 residues. Germline loops: CDR1 GTSNPN, CDR2 SVGIG (reference sequence). CDR3: CAWSVRREAGYGYTF. The CDR3 coding sequence is TGTGCCTGGAGTGTACGCAGGGAGGCGGGCTATGGCTACACCTTC.

The chain has TRBV27 and TRBJ2-2; 8 positions match TRBD1. Germline V gene lookup returns CDR1 MNHEY and CDR2 SMNVEV (reference sequence). With V trimmed by 6 bases and J by 1 base, 4 bases remained unmatched. The length of the CDR3 is 15 residues. The CDR3 bases are TGTGCCAGCAGCCAGACAGGGGTGAACACCGGGGAGCTGTTTTTT. Translated: CASSQTGVNTGELFF.

This clone was observed a few times. The chain couples TRBV5-8 to TRBJ1-1; tentatively, D is TRBD1 (6 bases). The CDR3 spans 15 residues. The germline gives CDR1 SGHTS, CDR2 YDEGEE. Trimming left V 6 bases short and J 2 bases short, with 17 bases between. As DNA, the CDR3 is TGTGCCAGCACCCCCCCCAGGACAGCCAACACTGAAGCTTTCTTT. As protein: CASTPPRTANTEAFF. Full variable domain (remainder filled in from reference TRBV5-8 and TRBJ1-1): EAGVTQSPTHLIKTRGQQATLRCSPISGHTSVYWYQQALGLGLQFLLWYDEGEERNRGNFPPRFSGRQFPNYSSELNVNALELEDSALYLCASTPPRTANTEAFFGQGTRLTVV.

The V call is TRBV10-3, the J call TRBJ2-3; a weak D match, TRBD2 (6 bases). Trimming stripped 6 bases from V and 1 base from J, with 11 bases between. The CDR3 runs to 14 residues. CDR1 is ENHRY, CDR2 SYGVKD, per germline. The CDR3 coding sequence is TGTGCCATCAGCAGTTCTAGCGGCACAGATACGCAGTATTTT. Protein sequence: CAISSSSGTDTQYF.

This clone was detected a few times. The sample carries other DNA sequences with the same CDR3. The CDR3 spells CASSVAGGGYGYTF. The CDR3 DNA reads TGTGCCAGCAGCGTAGCTGGGGGGGGCTATGGCTACACCTTC. The chain recombines TRBV9 with TRBJ1-2, with D possibly being TRBD1 (5 bases). Germline loops: CDR1 SGDLS, CDR2 YYNGEE. The length of the CDR3 is 14 residues. The germline V and J ends were trimmed by 0 bases and 4 bases, with 10 bases remaining between them.

The genes are TRBV7-9 and TRBJ1-1, with D uncertain. V was pared by 5 bases and J by 10 bases, with 17 bases between. CDR1 SEHNR and CDR2 FQNEAQ come from the germline V gene (reference sequence). The CDR3 runs to 13 residues. CDR3 sequence (DNA): TGTGCCAGCAGCGGACCACGCGGGGTTGGAGCTTTCTTT. It specifies CASSGPRGVGAFF.